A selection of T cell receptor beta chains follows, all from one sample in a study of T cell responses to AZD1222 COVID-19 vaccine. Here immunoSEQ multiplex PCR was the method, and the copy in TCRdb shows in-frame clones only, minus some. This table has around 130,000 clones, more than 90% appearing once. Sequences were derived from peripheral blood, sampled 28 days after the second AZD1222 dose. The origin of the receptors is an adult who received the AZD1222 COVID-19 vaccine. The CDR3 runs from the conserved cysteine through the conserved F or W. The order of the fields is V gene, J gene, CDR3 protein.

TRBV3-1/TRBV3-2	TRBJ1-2	CASSQVAAGPYGYTF
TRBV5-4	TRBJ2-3	CASNGGTDTQYF
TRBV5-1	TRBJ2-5	CASSLGVGGNQETQYF
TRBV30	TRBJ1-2	CAWSVGLNYGYTF
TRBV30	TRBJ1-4	CAWSSGTGEKLFF
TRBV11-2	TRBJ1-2	CASSLDPQGSGYTF
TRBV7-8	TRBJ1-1	CASSRGTANTEAFF
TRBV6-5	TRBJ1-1	CASSSAQGDTEAFF
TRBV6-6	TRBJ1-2	CASSFEDRGPNGYTF
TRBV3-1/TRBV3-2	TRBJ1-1	CASSPRTSGNTEAFF
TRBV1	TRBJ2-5	CTSSQDKVCGGTQYF
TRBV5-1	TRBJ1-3	CASSLGIGGNTIYF
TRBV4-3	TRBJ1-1	CASSQDTGGYTEAFF
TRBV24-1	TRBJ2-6	CATSSGANVLTF
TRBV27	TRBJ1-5	CASSLSVSSNQPQHF
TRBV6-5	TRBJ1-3	CASSYGGGDSGNTIYF
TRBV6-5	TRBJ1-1	CASSYGVRGEAFF
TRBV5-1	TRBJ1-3	CASSYGSSGNTIYF
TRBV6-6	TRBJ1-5	CASRKPGSNQPQHF
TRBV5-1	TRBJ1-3	CASSLVGESGNTIYF
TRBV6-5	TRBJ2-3	CASSYSSLISTDTQYF
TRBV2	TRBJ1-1	CASSEAPSPLNTEAFF
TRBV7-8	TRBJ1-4	CASSLVLGTGRGKLFF
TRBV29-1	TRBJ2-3	CSVERAGAADTQYF
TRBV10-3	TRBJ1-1	CAISAPAGVSTEAFF
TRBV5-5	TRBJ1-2	CASSLVFNLAGSYGYTF
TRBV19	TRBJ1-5	CASSKRGTEPPPPQHF
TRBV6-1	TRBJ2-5	CASSESRAAVDPDAAQYF
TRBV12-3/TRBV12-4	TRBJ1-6	CASSFTGASLHF
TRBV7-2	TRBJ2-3	CASSLWASGSTDTQYF
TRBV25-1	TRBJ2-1	CATKGIEQFF
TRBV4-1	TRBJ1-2	CASSQDGYVLDTNYGYTF
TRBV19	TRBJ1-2	CASTLTGHYGYTF
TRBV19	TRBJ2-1	CASSRSPLAGGNEQFF
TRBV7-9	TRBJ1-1	CASSDRGTNTEAFF
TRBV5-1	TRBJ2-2	CASSLRHANTGELFF
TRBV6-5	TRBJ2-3	CASSLASGTDTQYF
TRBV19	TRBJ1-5	CASGTGRGGNQPQHF
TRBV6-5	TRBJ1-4	CASRRGQTSAEKLFF
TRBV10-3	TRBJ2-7	CAIRAELYEQYF
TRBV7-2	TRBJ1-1	CASSLDGLGTEAFF
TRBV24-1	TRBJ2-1	CATSDPRTGVHEQFF
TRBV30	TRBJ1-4	CAWSGGVRKLFF
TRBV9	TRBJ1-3	CASAGSSGNTIYF
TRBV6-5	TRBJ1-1	CASTRDGDTEAFF